Below are 23 T cell receptor beta chains sequenced from a single sample in a study of OX40 agonist ivuxolimab in advanced cancers. Only in-frame clones appear in the TCRdb table, and some are missing; sequencing was by immunoSEQ multiplex PCR. The table shows thousands of clones, with around 93% occurring only once. Sequences were derived from CD4+ or CD8+ T cells sorted from blood, sampled in a trial of the OX40 agonist ivuxolimab. These TCRs come from an adult with an advanced solid tumor such as melanoma, head and neck, liver or kidney cancer.

J is TRBJ1-3 and V is TRBV5-1; maybe TRBD1 (6 bases). This CDR3 contains 14 residues. Trimming took off 5 bases at V and 0 bases at J, with 9 bases between the two ends. Per germline, CDR1 SGHRS and CDR2 YFSETQ. This chain's CDR3 is CASRQGLSGNTIYF. Here the CDR3 DNA reads TGCGCCAGCAGACAGGGACTCTCTGGAAACACCATATATTTT.

The chain joins TRBV7-9 to TRBJ2-5; TRBD2 matches 8 bases. Germline CDR1 and CDR2: SEHNR and FQNEAQ (reference sequence). The J segment lost 11 bases and the V segment lost 7 bases, leaving 15 bases of the junction unmatched. The CDR3 has 14 amino acids. CDR3 sequence reads: CASTPGLGNGEQYF. DNA for the CDR3: TGTGCCAGCACACCGGGACTAGGGAACGGAGAGCAGTACTTC.

The J gene is TRBJ2-5, the V gene TRBV14, with D possibly TRBD2 on 6 matching bases. The CDR3 has 14 residues. The V and J ends lost 4 bases and 5 bases respectively, with 14 bases between them. CDR1 and CDR2 from the germline V gene are SGHDN and FVKESK. The CDR3 nucleotides are TGTGCCAGCAGCCGGGACTTTGGCGGGGAGACCCAGTACTTC. Protein: CASSRDFGGETQYF.

The chain couples TRBV14 to TRBJ2-5; 11 nucleotides line up with TRBD2. The CDR3 contains 17 residues. Germline V gives CDR1 SGHDN, CDR2 FVKESK. With V trimmed by 2 bases and J by 1 base, 6 bases remained unmatched. The DNA for the CDR3 is TGTGCCAGCAGCCAAAAGGGACTAGCGGTACTCCAAGAGACCCAGTACTTC. It yields the protein CASSQKGLAVLQETQYF.

The chain has TRBV11-2 and TRBJ2-1, with D possibly being TRBD2 (5 bases). CDR3 size: 12 residues. Germline-derived CDR1 and CDR2 are SGHAT and FQNNGV. Deletions cut 5 bases from V and 9 bases from J, with 11 bases between. This chain's CDR3 is CASSTTRLEQFF. The CDR3 DNA is TGTGCCAGCAGCACTACTAGACTTGAGCAGTTCTTC.

The table lists this clone with a count of one. The V call is TRBV28, the J call TRBJ1-5; D might be TRBD1 (6 bases). CDR3 length: 14 residues. V gave up 2 bases and J gave up 6 bases, with 11 bases separating them. Looked up from germline, CDR1 is MDHEN and CDR2 is SYDVKM. CDR3 region: CASSLVIRGQPQHF. CDR3 coding DNA: TGTGCCAGCAGTTTAGTTATCAGGGGTCAGCCCCAGCATTTT.

This clone is a singleton in its sample. This chain connects TRBV21-1 to TRBJ2-7; the listed D gene, TRBD1, was not tested against the DNA. TRBV21-1 is classified as a pseudogene. The CDR3 extends over 18 amino acids. This chain's CDR3 is CASSKEPCHWGQGYEQYF. The CDR3 DNA is TGTGCCAGCAGCAAAGAGCCCTGTCATTGGGGACAGGGCTACGAGCAGTACTTC.

This clone came up once. V is TRBV7-9 and J is TRBJ2-2; D is unclear. The CDR3 consists of 13 residues. Germline loops: CDR1 SEHNR, CDR2 FQNEAQ (reference sequence). V was shortened by 5 bases and J by 5 bases, with 9 bases between the two germline ends. CDR3 DNA sequence: TGTGCCAGCAGCCCTTTTCGGACCGGGGAGCTGTTTTTT. This translates into CASSPFRTGELFF.

The chain employs TRBV5-1 and TRBJ2-7; tentatively, D is TRBD1 or TRBD2 (5 bases each). This CDR3 contains 15 residues. CDR1 and CDR2 from the germline V gene are SGHRS and YFSETQ. The V end lost 4 bases, the J end lost 1 base, and 15 bases lay between the germline ends. The CDR3 sequence is CASSVGTVQSYEQYF. In DNA, the CDR3 is TGCGCCAGCAGCGTCGGGACGGTCCAGTCCTACGAGCAGTACTTC.

This rearrangement joins TRBV6-5 to TRBJ1-6; 10 bases match TRBD1. Trimming at V came to 6 bases and at J to 9 bases, leaving 8 bases not matched to a gene. Germline CDR1 reads MNHEY; CDR2 reads SVGAGI. The CDR3 contains 15 residues. The CDR3 loop is CASRKGGQGTSPLHF. Here the CDR3 DNA reads TGTGCCAGCAGAAAGGGGGGACAGGGGACTTCACCCCTCCACTTT.

V gene TRBV6-1 combines with J gene TRBJ1-2, with D possibly matching TRBD1 (5 bases). This CDR3 contains 14 residues. V was cut by 2 bases and J by 3 bases, with 10 bases left in between. Germline V gene lookup returns CDR1 MNHNS and CDR2 SASEGT. CDR3 residues: CASSEMGEDYGYTF. CDR3 coding DNA: TGTGCCAGCAGTGAAATGGGGGAGGACTATGGCTACACCTTC.

This sequence joins TRBV28 and TRBJ2-5; TRBD1 agrees at 11 bases. CDR1 MDHEN and CDR2 SYDVKM come from the germline V gene. The CDR3 spans 15 residues. Trimming removed 5 bases from V and 11 bases from J; junction bases left unmatched: 13. CDR3 DNA: TGTGCCAGCAGTCTACCGGGACAGGGGGTTGGGGAGCAGTACTTC. The encoded protein is CASSLPGQGVGEQYF.

This chain joins TRBV28 and TRBJ1-2, with 7 bases lining up with TRBD1. J gave up 1 base and V 2 bases, and 4 bases lay outside the gene matches. This CDR3 is 15 amino acids long. Germline CDR1 MDHEN, CDR2 SYDVKM. Here the CDR3 DNA reads TGTGCCAGCAGTTTAGGGACAGCTGTTAACTATGGCTACACCTTC. The encoded protein is CASSLGTAVNYGYTF.

In this sample, this clone turned up once. The chain carries TRBV5-1 and TRBJ2-3; 8 bases line up with TRBD2. This CDR3 has 14 residues. The V gene end was trimmed by 3 bases and the J gene end by 1 base; junction bases not matched to a gene: 1. CDR1 is SGHRS, CDR2 YFSETQ, per germline. In nucleotides, the CDR3 is TGCGCCAGCAGCTCGGGGGGGGGCACAGATACGCAGTATTTT. It specifies CASSSGGGTDTQYF.

The V call is TRBV7-9, the J call TRBJ2-5; TRBD1 agrees at 10 bases. The germline gives CDR1 SEHNR, CDR2 FQNEAQ (reference sequence). Unmatched junction bases numbered 7, after V lost 5 bases and J lost 7 bases. The CDR3 extends over 14 amino acids. DNA of the CDR3: TGTGCCAGCAGCGGCGGGACAGGGGCTGGGACCCAGTACTTC. It encodes CASSGGTGAGTQYF.

The gene calls are TRBV18 and TRBJ2-5, with a tentative D call TRBD2 (5 bases). The V gene lost 1 base and the J gene lost 4 bases, with 13 bases spanning the gap. The CDR3 has 15 amino acids. Germline lookup yields CDR1 KGHSH and CDR2 LQKENI. The CDR3 DNA follows: TGTGCCAGCTCACCACTCTCAAGGGAGTTAGAGACCCAGTACTTC. The encoded protein is CASSPLSRELETQYF. The complete variable domain, with remaining parts taken from reference TRBV18 and TRBJ2-5, reads NAGVMQNPRHLVRRRGQEARLRCSPMKGHSHVYWYRQLPEEGLKFMVYLQKENIIDESGMPKERFSAEFPKEGPSILRIQQVVRGDSAAYFCASSPLSRELETQYFGPGTRLLVL.

The genes are TRBV7-6 and TRBJ2-7, with D perhaps TRBD1 (5 bases). CDR1 and CDR2 (germline): SGHVS, FNYEAQ. Trimming shortened V by 2 bases and J by 6 bases, and 14 bases separated the two germline ends. This CDR3 is built from 14 residues. The CDR3 coding sequence is TGTGCCAGCAGCTTAATTCAGGGAAGTGGCGAGCAGTACTTC. It encodes CASSLIQGSGEQYF.

The rearrangement uses TRBV2 and TRBJ2-1; D is undetermined. The V and J ends lost 4 bases and 5 bases respectively, with 9 bases between them. The length of the CDR3 is 13 residues. Germline V lookup: CDR1 SNHLY, CDR2 FYNNEI. The CDR3 DNA follows: TGTGCCAGCAGTGTCCAGCCAGACAATGAGCAGTTCTTC. It yields the protein CASSVQPDNEQFF.

The CDR3 here is CASSEAGPQDTQYF. The CDR3 nucleotides are TGCGCCAGCAGTGAGGCAGGGCCCCAAGATACGCAGTATTTT. The rearrangement links TRBV10-1 to TRBJ2-3, with D perhaps matching TRBD1 (5 bases). Trimming pared 2 bases from V and 5 bases from J, leaving 11 bases between. In germline, CDR1 is WNHNN, CDR2 SYGVQD (reference sequence). The length of the CDR3 is 14 residues.

The V gene is TRBV5-4, the J gene TRBJ2-7; D is perhaps TRBD1 or TRBD2 (6 bases each). The CDR3 consists of 15 residues. The germline gives CDR1 SGHNT, CDR2 YYREEE (reference sequence). V shed 3 bases and J shed 0 bases, with 13 bases lying between them. The DNA for the CDR3 is TGTGCCAGCAGCTCGGGGGCCGGGAGCTCCTACGAGCAGTACTTC. Encoded protein: CASSSGAGSSYEQYF.

The V and J genes are TRBV5-1 and TRBJ1-2, with TRBD1 matching 11 bases. The CDR3 consists of 13 residues. Looked up from germline, CDR1 is SGHRS and CDR2 is YFSETQ. After removal of 6 bases from V and 8 bases from J, the junction contained 6 bases not matched to a gene. CDR3 region: CASTPDRGQGYTF. CDR3 DNA sequence: TGCGCCAGCACCCCGGACAGGGGGCAAGGCTACACCTTC. The full variable domain, in which reference TRBV5-1 and TRBJ1-2 provide the parts outside the CDR3, is KAGVTQTPRYLIKTRGQQVTLSCSPISGHRSVSWYQQTPGQGLQFLFEYFSETQRNKGNFPGRFSGRQFSNSRSEMNVSTLELGDSALYLCASTPDRGQGYTFGSGTRLTVV.

The V call is TRBV19, the J call TRBJ2-1, with 9 bases fitting TRBD1. Germline-derived CDR1 and CDR2 are LNHDA and SQIVND (reference sequence). Losses at the gene ends were 5 bases for V and 8 bases for J; bases not matched to a gene: 10. This CDR3 spans 15 amino acids. CDR3 DNA: TGTGCCAGTAGTGTCCTGGGACAGGGTAATGATGAGCAGTTCTTC. The encoded protein is CASSVLGQGNDEQFF.

The chain uses TRBV29-1 and TRBJ2-1, with D possibly called TRBD1 or TRBD2 (5 bases each). The CDR3 is 16 amino acids. V was cut by 6 bases and J by 1 base, with 19 bases left in between. Germline-derived CDR1 and CDR2 are SQVTM and ANQGSEA. Here the CDR3 DNA reads TGCAGCGTCGTCGGGACGGCCGACAGTTCCTACAATGAGCAGTTCTTC. It specifies CSVVGTADSSYNEQFF.